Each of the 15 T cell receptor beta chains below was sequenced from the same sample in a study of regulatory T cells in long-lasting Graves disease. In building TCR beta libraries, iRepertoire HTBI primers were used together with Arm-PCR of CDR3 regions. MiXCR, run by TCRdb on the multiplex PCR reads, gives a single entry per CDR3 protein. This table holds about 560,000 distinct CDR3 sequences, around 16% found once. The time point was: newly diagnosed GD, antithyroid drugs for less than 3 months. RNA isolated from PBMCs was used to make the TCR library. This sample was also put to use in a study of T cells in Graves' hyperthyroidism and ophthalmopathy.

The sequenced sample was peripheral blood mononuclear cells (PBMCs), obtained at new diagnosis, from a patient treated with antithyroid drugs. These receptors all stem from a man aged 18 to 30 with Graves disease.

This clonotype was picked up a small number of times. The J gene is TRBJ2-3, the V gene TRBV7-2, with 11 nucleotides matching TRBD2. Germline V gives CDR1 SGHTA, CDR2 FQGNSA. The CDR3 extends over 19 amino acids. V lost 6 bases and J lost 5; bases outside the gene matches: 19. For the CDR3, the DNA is TGTGCCAGCAGTGGGGATCCTGGGGCTAGCGGGAGGCTGGGAGATACGCAGTATTTT. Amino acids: CASSGDPGASGRLGDTQYF.

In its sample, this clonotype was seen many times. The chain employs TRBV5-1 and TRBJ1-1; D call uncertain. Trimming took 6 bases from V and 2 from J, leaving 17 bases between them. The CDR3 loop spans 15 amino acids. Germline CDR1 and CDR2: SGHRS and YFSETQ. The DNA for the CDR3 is TGCGCCAGCACGGACCTTGGACGGCAAAACACTGAAGCTTTCTTT. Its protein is CASTDLGRQNTEAFF.

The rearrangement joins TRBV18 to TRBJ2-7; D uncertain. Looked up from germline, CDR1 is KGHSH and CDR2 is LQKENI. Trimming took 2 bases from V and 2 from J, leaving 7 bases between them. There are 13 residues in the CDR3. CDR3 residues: CASSPTRAYEQYF. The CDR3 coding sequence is TGTGCCAGCTCACCAACACGAGCCTACGAGCAGTACTTC.

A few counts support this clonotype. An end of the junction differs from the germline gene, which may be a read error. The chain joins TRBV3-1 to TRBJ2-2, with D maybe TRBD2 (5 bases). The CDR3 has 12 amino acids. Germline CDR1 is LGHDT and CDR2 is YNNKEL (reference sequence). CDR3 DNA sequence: TGTGCCAGCGCGGGCCTCGATGGGGAGCAGTTTTTT. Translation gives CASAGLDGEQFF.

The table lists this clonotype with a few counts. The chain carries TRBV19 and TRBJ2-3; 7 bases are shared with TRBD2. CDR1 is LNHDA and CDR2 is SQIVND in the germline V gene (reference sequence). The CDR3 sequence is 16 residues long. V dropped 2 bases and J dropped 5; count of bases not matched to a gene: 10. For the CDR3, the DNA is TGTGCCAGTAGTATAAAGGGAGGGCGGCGAGGAGATACGCAGTATTTT. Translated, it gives CASSIKGGRRGDTQYF.

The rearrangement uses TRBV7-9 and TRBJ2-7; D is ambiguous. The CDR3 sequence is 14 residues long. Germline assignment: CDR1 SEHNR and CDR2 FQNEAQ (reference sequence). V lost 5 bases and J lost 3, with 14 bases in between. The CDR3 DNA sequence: TGTGCCAGCAGCGGAGATGTTTATAACTACGAGCAGTACTTC. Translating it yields CASSGDVYNYEQYF.

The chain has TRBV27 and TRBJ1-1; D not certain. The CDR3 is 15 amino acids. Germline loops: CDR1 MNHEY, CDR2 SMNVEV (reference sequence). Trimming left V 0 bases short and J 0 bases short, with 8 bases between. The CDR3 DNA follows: TGTGCCAGCAGTTTATCTACGGGGATGAACACTGAAGCTTTCTTT. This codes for CASSLSTGMNTEAFF.

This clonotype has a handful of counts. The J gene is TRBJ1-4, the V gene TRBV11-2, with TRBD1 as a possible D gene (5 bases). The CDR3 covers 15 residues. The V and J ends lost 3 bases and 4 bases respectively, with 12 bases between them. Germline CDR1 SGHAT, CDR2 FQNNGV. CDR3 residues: CASSFSDGGNEKLFF. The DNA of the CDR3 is TGTGCCAGCAGCTTTTCGGACGGGGGTAATGAAAAACTGTTTTTT.

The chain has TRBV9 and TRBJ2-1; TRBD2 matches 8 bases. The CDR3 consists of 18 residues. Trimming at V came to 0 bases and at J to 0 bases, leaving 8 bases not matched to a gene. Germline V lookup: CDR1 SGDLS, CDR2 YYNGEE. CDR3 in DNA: TGTGCCAGCAGCGTAGGAGGCGGGAGGCCAAACTCCTACAATGAGCAGTTCTTC. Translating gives CASSVGGGRPNSYNEQFF.

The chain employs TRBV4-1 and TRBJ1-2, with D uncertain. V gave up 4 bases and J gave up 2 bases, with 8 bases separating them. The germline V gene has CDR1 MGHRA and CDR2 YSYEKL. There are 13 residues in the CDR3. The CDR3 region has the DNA TGCGCCAGCAGCCTGACAAAAAACTATGGCTACACCTTC. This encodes CASSLTKNYGYTF.

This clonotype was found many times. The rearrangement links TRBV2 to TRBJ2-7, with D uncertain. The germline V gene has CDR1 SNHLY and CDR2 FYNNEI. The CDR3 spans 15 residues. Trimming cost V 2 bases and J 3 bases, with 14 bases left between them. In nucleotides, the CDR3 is TGTGCCAGCAGTGAAATAGTCTCCTCGGACTACGAGCAGTACTTC. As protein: CASSEIVSSDYEQYF.

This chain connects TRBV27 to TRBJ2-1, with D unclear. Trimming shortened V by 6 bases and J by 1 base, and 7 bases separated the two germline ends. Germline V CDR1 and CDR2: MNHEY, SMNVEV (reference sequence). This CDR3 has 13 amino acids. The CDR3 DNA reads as TGTGCCAGCAGCACCCTATCCTACAATGAGCAGTTCTTC. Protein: CASSTLSYNEQFF.

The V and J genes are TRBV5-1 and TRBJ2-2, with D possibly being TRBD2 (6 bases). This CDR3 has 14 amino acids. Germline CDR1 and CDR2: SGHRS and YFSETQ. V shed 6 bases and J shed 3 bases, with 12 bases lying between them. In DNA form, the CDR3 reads TGCGCCAGCAAACCGACGGGGGACACCGGGGAGCTGTTTTTT. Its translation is CASKPTGDTGELFF. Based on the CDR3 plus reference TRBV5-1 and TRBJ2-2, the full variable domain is KAGVTQTPRYLIKTRGQQVTLSCSPISGHRSVSWYQQTPGQGLQFLFEYFSETQRNKGNFPGRFSGRQFSNSRSEMNVSTLELGDSALYLCASKPTGDTGELFFGEGSRLTVL.

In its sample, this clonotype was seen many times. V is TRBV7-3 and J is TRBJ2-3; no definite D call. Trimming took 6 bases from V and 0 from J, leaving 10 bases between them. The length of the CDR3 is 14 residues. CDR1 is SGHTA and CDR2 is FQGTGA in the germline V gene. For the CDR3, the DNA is TGTGCCAGCAGTTTCGACGCTAGCACAGATACGCAGTATTTT. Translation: CASSFDASTDTQYF. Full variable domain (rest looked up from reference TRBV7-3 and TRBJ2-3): GAGVSQTPSNKVTEKGKYVELRCDPISGHTALYWYRQSLGQGPEFLIYFQGTGAADDSGLPNDRFFAVRPEGSVSTLKIQRTERGDSAVYLCASSFDASTDTQYFGPGTRLTVL.

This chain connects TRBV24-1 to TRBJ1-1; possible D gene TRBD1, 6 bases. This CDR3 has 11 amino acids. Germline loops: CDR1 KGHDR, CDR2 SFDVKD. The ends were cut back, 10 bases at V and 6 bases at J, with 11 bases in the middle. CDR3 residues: CATTQGPEAFF. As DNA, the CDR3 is TGTGCCACTACACAGGGCCCTGAAGCTTTCTTT.